This T cell receptor (beta chain) was obtained from a study of blood T cell repertoires in COVID-19. This CDR3 spans 14 amino acids. Between the trimmed V and J ends, which lost 5 bases and 0 bases, there was a span of 10 bases. Germline values: CDR1 MGHDK, CDR2 SYGVNS. Using immunoSEQ multiplex PCR, the repertoire was profiled, and TCRdb retains in-frame clones only, with some absent. The profile covers roughly 390,000 clones, with approximately 87% appearing a single time and about 10% taken by the ten largest. The TCR comes from a woman aged 30 to 39 with COVID-19, enrolled during active disease. Sequencing used peripheral blood. The rearrangement joins TRBV25-1 to TRBJ1-2, with D uncertain. As DNA, the CDR3 is TGTGCCAGCAGTAAGCCGGGAGCTAACTATGGCTACACCTTC. Translated, it gives CASSKPGANYGYTF.